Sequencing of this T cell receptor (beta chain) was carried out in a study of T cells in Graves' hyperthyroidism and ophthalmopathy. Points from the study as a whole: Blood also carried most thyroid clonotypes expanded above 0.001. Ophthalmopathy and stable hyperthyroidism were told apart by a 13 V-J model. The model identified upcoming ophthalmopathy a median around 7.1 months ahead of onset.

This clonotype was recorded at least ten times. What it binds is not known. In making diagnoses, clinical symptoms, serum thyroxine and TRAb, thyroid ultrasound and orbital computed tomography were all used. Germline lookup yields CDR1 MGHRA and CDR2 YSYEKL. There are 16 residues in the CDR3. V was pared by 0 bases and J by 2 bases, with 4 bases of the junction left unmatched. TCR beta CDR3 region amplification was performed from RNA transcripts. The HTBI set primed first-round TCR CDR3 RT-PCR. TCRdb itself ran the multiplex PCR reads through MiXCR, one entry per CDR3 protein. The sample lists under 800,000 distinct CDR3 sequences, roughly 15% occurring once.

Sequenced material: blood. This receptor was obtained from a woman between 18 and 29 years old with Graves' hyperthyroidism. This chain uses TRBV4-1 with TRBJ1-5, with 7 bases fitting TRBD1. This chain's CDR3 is CASSQEIGGGNQPQHF. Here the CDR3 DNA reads TGCGCCAGCAGCCAAGAGATAGGGGGCGGCAATCAGCCCCAGCATTTT.